Listed below are T cell receptor beta chains from one sample, sequenced in a study of shared clonotypes between healthy human individuals. Profiling relied on immunoSEQ multiplex PCR, and the TCRdb table lists in-frame clones only, not all of them. The sample records hundreds of thousands of clones, about 76% being singletons. Specimen: PBMCs. Receptor source: a woman aged 35 to 49 in good health. Some clones in this sample may be carry-over from other donors' samples. Each CDR3 is given with its conserved first and last residue. D genes are given only for firm matches. For some rows the clone size is stated as once, few or many, or as a class when expanded; others skip it.

clone_size | j_call | d_call | v_call | cdr3_nt | cdr3_aa
NA | TRBJ2-1 | TRBD1 | TRBV11-2 | TGTGCCAGCAGCCGCGAAGTCGACAGGGGGCTTGGTAATGAGCAGTTCTTC | CASSREVDRGLGNEQFF
NA | TRBJ2-2 | NA | TRBV4-1 | TGCGCCAGCAGCCTACAGTTAACCACCGGGGAGCTGTTTTTT | CASSLQLTTGELFF
NA | TRBJ2-2 | NA | TRBV30 | TGTGCCTGGAGTGTACGAGCCTGGCGTTCCACCGGGGAGCTGTTTTTT | CAWSVRAWRSTGELFF
NA | TRBJ2-4 | NA | TRBV27 | TGTGCCAGCAGTCGGGGGTGGGCCAAAAACATTCAGTACTTC | CASSRGWAKNIQYF
NA | TRBJ2-7 | TRBD1 | TRBV28 | TGTGCCAGCAGGGCCCCGGACAGGGATGGGCAGTACTTC | CASRAPDRDGQYF
NA | TRBJ2-5 | TRBD2 | TRBV5-4 | TGTGCCAGCAGCCCGCGACTAGCGGGAGTCGGGACCCAGTACTTC | CASSPRLAGVGTQYF
once | TRBJ1-2 | NA | TRBV7-2 | TGTGCCAGCAGCGTAGGTGCCGACGCTAAGTATGGCTACACCTTC | CASSVGADAKYGYTF
few | TRBJ2-2 | TRBD2 | TRBV29-1 | TGCAGCGCCGTAGCGGGAGGGAATTTCGGCGGGGAGCTGTTTTTT | CSAVAGGNFGGELFF
NA | TRBJ1-1 | NA | TRBV6-6 | TGTGCCAGCAGTTACTCGATTGGGGTCACTGAAGCTTTCTTT | CASSYSIGVTEAFF
NA | TRBJ2-2 | NA | TRBV7-2 | TGTGCCAGCAGCTTTAGCAGCGCCCGCGGCACCGGGGAGCTGTTTTTT | CASSFSSARGTGELFF
NA | TRBJ1-2 | NA | TRBV6-5 | TGTGCCAGCAGCTATCAAATGATTGACTATGGCTACACCTTC | CASSYQMIDYGYTF
NA | TRBJ2-5 | NA | TRBV7-8 | TGTGCCAGCAGCTTCTCCCGGGGGACCCAGTACTTC | CASSFSRGTQYF
NA | TRBJ1-3 | TRBD1 | TRBV27 | TGTGCCAGCTTCCCCGGGACAGGAGACTCTGGAAACACCATATATTTT | CASFPGTGDSGNTIYF
NA | TRBJ1-1 | NA | TRBV28 | TGTGCCAGCAGTTTATATATCGGAGGAGGAGGAGCTTTCTTT | CASSLYIGGGGAFF
NA | TRBJ2-7 | NA | TRBV10-3 | TGTGCCATCAGTGATGGGGATTCCTACGAGCAGTACTTC | CAISDGDSYEQYF
few | TRBJ2-3 | NA | TRBV7-9 | TGTGCCAGCGGGCAGAGCCGCACAGATACGCAGTATTTT | CASGQSRTDTQYF
NA | TRBJ1-2 | TRBD1 | TRBV7-9 | TGTGCCAGCAGCTTACACACGACAGGGGCTAGTAACTATGGCTACACCTTC | CASSLHTTGASNYGYTF
few | TRBJ2-2 | NA | TRBV2 | TGTGCCAGCAGTCTGACCGGTCATACGATCTTGGGTTCCGGGGAGCTGTTTTTT | CASSLTGHTILGSGELFF
once | TRBJ2-5 | NA | TRBV5-1 | TGCGCCAGCAGCTGGGGGGACACTACAGCAGGGGAGACCCAGTACTTC | CASSWGDTTAGETQYF
NA | TRBJ2-3 | NA | TRBV11-2 | TGTGCCAGCAGCTTAGATGCGGACTCCTCCTTCACAGATACGCAGTATTTT | CASSLDADSSFTDTQYF
NA | TRBJ2-5 | NA | TRBV11-2 | TGTGCCAGCAGCGCCCAAGAGACCCAGTACTTC | CASSAQETQYF
many | TRBJ2-1 | TRBD2 | TRBV11-2 | TGTGCCAGCAACCCATGGACTAGCGGGAACAATGAGCAGTTCTTC | CASNPWTSGNNEQFF
NA | TRBJ2-1 | TRBD1 | TRBV29-1 | TGCAGCGTCGACAGGGGGCAGATGAACAATGAGCAGTTCTTC | CSVDRGQMNNEQFF
NA | TRBJ2-2 | TRBD2 | TRBV9 | TGTGCCAGCAGCCAAATGGGGACTAGCGGTACTGGGGAGCTGTTTTTT | CASSQMGTSGTGELFF
NA | TRBJ2-7 | TRBD1 | TRBV2 | TGTGCCAGCAGTGAACAGGGGGCAGCCTACGAGCAGTACTTC | CASSEQGAAYEQYF
NA | TRBJ1-5 | TRBD1 | TRBV18 | TGTGCCAGCTCCCTTACAGGCGGACAGGGTGTGCAGCCCCAGCATTTT | CASSLTGGQGVQPQHF